The 12 T cell receptor beta chains below all came from one sample that was sequenced in a study of blood T cell repertoires in COVID-19 (dated by TCRdb to the early 2020s). Libraries were constructed by the immunoSEQ multiplex PCR assay. In TCRdb, the immuneACCESS table is reduced to in-frame sequences with V and J assigned. These tables do not hold every clone; where another copy was compared, an unresolved V gene accounts for under half, and the others remain unexplained. The sample has more than 150,000 clones on record, roughly 73% of them singletons. The top ten clonotypes cover about 2.8% of the sample. The sample consisted of peripheral blood. The receptors were gathered from a woman of 80 years or more with active or convalescent COVID-19.

The rearrangement joins TRBV6-6 to TRBJ1-1; D may be TRBD1 (5 bases). The CDR3 is 13 amino acids. From germline, CDR1 is MNHNY and CDR2 SVGAGI (reference sequence). V was pared by 11 bases and J by 0 bases, with 13 bases between. This chain's CDR3 is CALTARVNTEAFF. The CDR3 DNA reads as TGTGCCCTTACCGCCAGGGTGAACACTGAAGCTTTCTTT.

V usage is TRBV6-9 and J usage is TRBJ1-5; D not resolved. The CDR3 has 17 amino acids. V gave up 5 bases and J gave up 3 bases, with 20 bases separating them. Germline V gives CDR1 MNHGY, CDR2 SVAAGI. In DNA, the CDR3 is TGTGCCAGCAGTACCCCCCTACAGAGGGTCTTCAATCAGCCCCAGCATTTT. This codes for CASSTPLQRVFNQPQHF.

CDR3 in amino acids: CATSDPDSTYGYTF. CDR3 DNA: TGTGCCACCAGTGACCCGGACAGCACCTATGGCTACACCTTC. This rearrangement joins TRBV24-1 to TRBJ1-2; D possibly corresponds to TRBD1 (6 bases). The CDR3 is made up of 14 amino acids. Germline V gives CDR1 KGHDR, CDR2 SFDVKD. Between the trimmed V and J ends, which lost 4 bases and 4 bases, there was a span of 12 bases.

This chain uses TRBV6-5 with TRBJ2-3, with a tentative D call TRBD2 (5 bases). V lost 6 bases to trimming and J lost 7 bases, with 20 bases between them. Germline CDR1 reads MNHEY; CDR2 reads SVGAGI. The CDR3 is 15 residues long. The CDR3 is CASSNTRSGAHTQYF. In DNA, the CDR3 is TGTGCCAGCAGCAACACTAGATCCGGCGCCCATACGCAGTATTTT.

This clone has only one observation. The CDR3 region is CASSIGRETKNQPQHF. The CDR3 DNA is TGTGCCAGTAGTATCGGGAGGGAAACAAAGAATCAGCCCCAGCATTTT. This chain joins TRBV19 and TRBJ1-5; D gene unclear. V was clipped by 3 bases and J by 4 bases, with 16 bases between them. Germline V gives CDR1 LNHDA, CDR2 SQIVND (reference sequence). There are 16 residues in the CDR3. Full variable domain (remainder filled in from reference TRBV19 and TRBJ1-5): DGGITQSPKYLFRKEGQNVTLSCEQNLNHDAMYWYRQDPGQGLRLIYYSQIVNDFQKGDIAEGYSVSREKKESFPLTVTSAQKNPTAFYLCASSIGRETKNQPQHFGDGTRLSIL.

The V call is TRBV6-2 or TRBV6-3, the J call TRBJ2-5; 11 nucleotides match TRBD2. This CDR3 has 18 residues. Germline CDR1 and CDR2: MNHEY and SVGEGT. V was clipped by 0 bases and J by 2 bases; unmatched bases: 8. In DNA, the CDR3 is TGTGCCAGCAGTTACTCGACATTTCTAGCGGGGGGACAAGAGACCCAGTACTTC. It specifies CASSYSTFLAGGQETQYF.

For the CDR3, the DNA is TGTGCCACCAGTGATTTAGACGGGACAGGGGTAGAAAAACTGTTTTTT. This translates into CATSDLDGTGVEKLFF. The V gene is TRBV24-1, the J gene TRBJ1-4; 10 bases align to TRBD1. The ends lost 1 base at V and 8 bases at J; junction bases unmatched: 6. The CDR3 spans 16 residues. Looked up from germline, CDR1 is KGHDR and CDR2 is SFDVKD.

The chain has TRBV18 and TRBJ2-4; D remains ambiguous. Trimming took off 0 bases at V and 0 bases at J, with 9 bases between the two ends. The CDR3 is 16 amino acids. From germline, CDR1 is KGHSH and CDR2 LQKENI. The CDR3 DNA reads TGTGCCAGCTCACCACCGGCCCCTCTAGCCAAAAACATTCAGTACTTC. As protein: CASSPPAPLAKNIQYF.

The chain combines TRBV25-1 with TRBJ1-1, with D perhaps TRBD1 (6 bases). The V and J ends lost 0 bases and 4 bases respectively, with 9 bases between them. The germline CDR1 and CDR2 sequences are MGHDK and SYGVNS. This CDR3 comprises 14 residues. CDR3 loop: CASSEYTGFTEAFF. CDR3 bases: TGTGCCAGCAGTGAATATACAGGGTTCACTGAAGCTTTCTTT.

This sequence joins TRBV19 and TRBJ2-7; D uncertain. V was clipped by 4 bases and J by 4 bases, with 11 bases between them. CDR3 length: 13 amino acids. Germline assignment: CDR1 LNHDA and CDR2 SQIVND (reference sequence). The CDR3 reads CASSSQVQYEQYF. The CDR3 nucleotides read TGTGCCAGTAGTAGCCAGGTCCAATACGAGCAGTACTTC.

This clone has more than one count but fewer than ten. The rearrangement uses TRBV4-2 and TRBJ2-3, with 8 nucleotides matching TRBD2. After removal of 0 bases from V and 5 bases from J, the junction contained 7 bases not matched to a gene. The CDR3 extends over 16 amino acids. Germline CDR1 reads LGHNA; CDR2 reads YNFKEQ. In nucleotides, the CDR3 is TGTGCCAGCAGCCAAGAACCCGGGGGGGGGATAGATACGCAGTATTTT. As protein: CASSQEPGGGIDTQYF.

The gene calls are TRBV9 and TRBJ2-7; weak D call: TRBD1 (6 bases). This CDR3 spans 15 amino acids. The V gene lost 3 bases and the J gene lost 7 bases, with 20 bases spanning the gap. In germline, CDR1 is SGDLS, CDR2 YYNGEE. The CDR3 region is CASSAYPVQGGEQYF. CDR3 nucleotides: TGTGCCAGCAGCGCCTACCCAGTACAGGGCGGAGAGCAGTACTTC.